A single TCR beta chain is shown here with its context. Its specific antigen is unknown. Base qualities are not recorded, but no much larger clone differs from it by a single base. No treatment had been received by any patient before thyroid surgery. Using T-cell receptor beta sequencing, the study looked back at clinical samples from patients collected from the early 2010s to the late 2010s. These data belong to a study of metastatic and nonmetastatic thyroid tumors (dated by TCRdb to about 2020). About the full investigation: The researchers compared repertoires between peripheral blood samples and tumor or nodule tissue samples from patients with malignant or benign thyroid disease. Points the paper makes about the study in general: In both blood and tumor samples, malignant tumors were reported to have significantly higher TCR beta diversity than benign nodules.

Library prep was done by PCR. TCRdb shows the sequencer as Illumina HiSeq 4000. High-throughput sequencing was used to profile the TCR beta-chain CDR3 region of every patient. Regarding the original processing steps: Drawing on CDR3 differences between clinicopathological groups, the researchers built a classifier meant to tell apart patients with distant-metastatic papillary thyroid cancer. The Shannon index was used to measure repertoire diversity, and the Morisita-Horn index was used to measure how similar tumor and blood repertoires were. TCRdb applied fastp at Q25 and MiXCR to the public reads, then kept only in-frame beta chains. Here the V and J calls rest on TCRdb's processing, not on the authors' analysis. The sample data list 7,000 or so clones, and approximately 40% of these were observed just once. The ten largest clonotypes hold 35% to 50% of the sample. Trimming at the junction amounts to 5 bases on V and 4 bases on J, and the germline ends lie 8 bases apart. The CDR1 and CDR2 encoded by the germline V gene are SGHVS and FNYEAQ. The CDR3 measures 12 amino acids from cysteine to phenylalanine. Only the CDR3 portion is preserved as DNA: 36 bases, with reading frame beginning at the first base.

Sequencing used tumor tissue. The chain was built from TRBV7-6 and TRBJ2-5; the D segment might be TRBD1 or TRBD2, since each matches 5 bases. This receptor was taken from a female donor with papillary thyroid cancer or a benign thyroid nodule (not recorded which). Some clones in this sample may be carry-over from other donors' samples. The CDR3 protein is CASSPGPETQYF. The bases are TGTGCCAGCAGCCCGGGACCAGAGACCCAGTACTTC.